The clone carrying this T cell receptor beta chain appeared many times. The antigen is unknown. The entry originates in a study of post-analysis software for immune sequencing data. Study results and caveats: Comparison of patients with controls showed five TRBV segments more frequent in patients, TRBV5-6, TRBV5-1 and TRBV20-1 among them.

The CDR3 is made up of 15 amino acids. J lost 0 bases, V lost 4 bases, and 4 bases had no gene match. Germline loops: CDR1 MNHNY, CDR2 SVGAGI (reference sequence). Unique molecular identifiers had been added to the TCR beta cDNA libraries. One entry per CDR3 protein results from TCRdb running MiXCR on the PCR reads. Found here are a few hundred thousand distinct CDR3 sequences, less than 40% of them singletons; the top ten hold around 5%. Sequencing was performed on blood. This rearrangement joins TRBV6-6 to TRBJ2-3; 7 nucleotides line up with TRBD2. The clonotype originates from a girl aged 5 to 17 with multiple sclerosis. CDR3 bases: TGTGCCAGCAGTTCCTTACTAGCGAGCACAGATACGCAGTATTTT. It specifies CASSSLLASTDTQYF.